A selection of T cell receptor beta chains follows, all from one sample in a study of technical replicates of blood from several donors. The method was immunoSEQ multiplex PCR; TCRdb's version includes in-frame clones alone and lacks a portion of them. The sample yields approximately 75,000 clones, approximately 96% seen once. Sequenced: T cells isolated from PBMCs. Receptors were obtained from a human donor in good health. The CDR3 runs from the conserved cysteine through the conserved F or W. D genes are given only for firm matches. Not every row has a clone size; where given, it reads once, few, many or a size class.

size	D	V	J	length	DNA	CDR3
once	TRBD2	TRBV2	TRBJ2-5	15	TGTGCCAGCAGCGTACTAGCGGGAGTCCGAGAGACCCAGTACTTC	CASSVLAGVRETQYF
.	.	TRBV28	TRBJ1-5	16	TGTGCCAGCACTTTCCGAAATGACAGATACAATCAGCCCCAGCATTTT	CASTFRNDRYNQPQHF
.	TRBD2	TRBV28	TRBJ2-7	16	TGTGCCAGCAGTCCCCGGACTAGCGGGAGGCAAAACGAGCAGTACTTC	CASSPRTSGRQNEQYF
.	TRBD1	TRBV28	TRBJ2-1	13	TGTGCCAGCAGTTTCGGTTCGGGACAGGGGTCGTTCTTC	CASSFGSGQGSFF
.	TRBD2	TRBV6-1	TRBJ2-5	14	TGTGCCAGCAGTCTAGCGGGAGTGTCAGAGACCCAGTACTTC	CASSLAGVSETQYF
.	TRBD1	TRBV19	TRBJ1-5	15	TGTGCCAGTAACCCGGGACAGGGTCCCAATCAGCCCCAGCATTTT	CASNPGQGPNQPQHF
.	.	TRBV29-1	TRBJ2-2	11	TGCAGCGTTGGGGGGGTTGCGGAGCTGTTTTTT	CSVGGVAELFF
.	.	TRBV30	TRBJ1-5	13	TGTGCCTGGAGTCCGGGGAGCAATCAGCCCCAGCATTTT	CAWSPGSNQPQHF
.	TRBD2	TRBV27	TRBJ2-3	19	TGTGCCAGCAGTTTACTACTAGCGGGAGTATTTGAGGGCACAGATACGCAGTATTTT	CASSLLLAGVFEGTDTQYF
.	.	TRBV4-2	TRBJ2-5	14	TGTGCCAGCAGCCAAGGAGCGAGCGGTGGGACCCAGTACTTC	CASSQGASGGTQYF
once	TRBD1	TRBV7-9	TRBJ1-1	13	TGTGCCAGCAGCCAACAGGGACAGCTTGAAGCTTTCTTT	CASSQQGQLEAFF
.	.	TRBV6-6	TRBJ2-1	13	TGTGCCAGCGCGGGTAGCGGCCCTAATGAGCAGTTCTTC	CASAGSGPNEQFF
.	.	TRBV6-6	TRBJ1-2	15	TGTGCCAGCAGCCCATCAGGGGACCAGGGATATGGCTACACCTTC	CASSPSGDQGYGYTF
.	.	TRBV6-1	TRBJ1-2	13	TGTGCCAGCGGCGGGGGGGTTAACTATGGCTACACCTTC	CASGGGVNYGYTF
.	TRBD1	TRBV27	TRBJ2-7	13	TGTGCCAGCAGACAGGGGAACCTCTACGAGCAGTACTTC	CASRQGNLYEQYF
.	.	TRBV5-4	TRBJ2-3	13	TGTGCCAGCAGGGGACTGTTCACAGATACGCAGTATTTT	CASRGLFTDTQYF
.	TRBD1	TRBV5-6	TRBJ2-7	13	TGTGCCAGCAGTCATCAGGGGGCCTACGAGCAGTACTTC	CASSHQGAYEQYF
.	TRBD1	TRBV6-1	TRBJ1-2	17	TGTGCCAGCAGTGCTAGCATCCCGACAGGGGGAGCCTATGGCTACACCTTC	CASSASIPTGGAYGYTF
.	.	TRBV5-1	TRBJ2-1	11	TGCGCCAGCAGCTTAGGAGGTAGGCAGTTCTTC	CASSLGGRQFF
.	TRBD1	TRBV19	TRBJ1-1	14	TGTGCCAGTAGCTCTAGGACAGGGTGGACTGAAGCTTTCTTT	CASSSRTGWTEAFF
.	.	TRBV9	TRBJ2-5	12	TGTGCCAGCAGCGTAGACGGAGAGACCCAGTACTTC	CASSVDGETQYF
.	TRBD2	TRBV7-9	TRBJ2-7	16	TGTGCCAGCAGCTTAGGTGACGGGAGGGACCTATACGAGCAGTACTTC	CASSLGDGRDLYEQYF
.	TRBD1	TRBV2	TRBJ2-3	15	TGTGCCAGCGAAGCCGGGACAGGGAACACAGATACGCAGTATTTT	CASEAGTGNTDTQYF
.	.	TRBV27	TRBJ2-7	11	TGTGCCAGCAGTTTAGAGGGCGAGCAGTACTTC	CASSLEGEQYF
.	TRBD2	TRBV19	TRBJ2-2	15	TGTGCCAGTAGTATAGATGCGGGAGGGACCGGGGAGCTGTTTTTT	CASSIDAGGTGELFF
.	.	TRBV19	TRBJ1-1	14	TGTGCCAGTAACCCACCAACAGGGTACCCTGAAGCTTTCTTT	CASNPPTGYPEAFF
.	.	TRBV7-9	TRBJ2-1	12	TGTGCCAGCAGCTCCGGGTACAATGAGCAGTTCTTC	CASSSGYNEQFF
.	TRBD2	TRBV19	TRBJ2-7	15	TGTGCCAGTAGTATTTCTGTAGCGGGATCCTACGAGCAGTACTTC	CASSISVAGSYEQYF
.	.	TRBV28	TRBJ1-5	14	TGTGCCAGCAGAACCGGACAGCCTATTCAGCCCCAGCATTTT	CASRTGQPIQPQHF
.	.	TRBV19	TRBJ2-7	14	TGTGCCAGTAGTCCCCAGCGGGCCCTCTACGAGCAGTACTTC	CASSPQRALYEQYF
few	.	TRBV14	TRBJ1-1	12	TGTGCCAGCAGCCGAGACAGTTTTGAAGCTTTCTTT	CASSRDSFEAFF
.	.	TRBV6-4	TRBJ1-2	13	TGTGCCAGCAGTGATGGGGCAGGGTTTGGCTACACCTTC	CASSDGAGFGYTF
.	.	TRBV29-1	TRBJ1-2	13	TGCAGCGTTGACCTTAGGGGGGGCTATGGCTACACCTTC	CSVDLRGGYGYTF
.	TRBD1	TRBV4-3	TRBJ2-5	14	TGCGCCAGCAGCCTTTGGGACAGGGAAGAGACCCAGTACTTC	CASSLWDREETQYF
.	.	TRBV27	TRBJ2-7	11	TGTGCCAGCAGTTCGGGTTTCGAGCAGTACTTC	CASSSGFEQYF
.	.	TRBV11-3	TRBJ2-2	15	TGTGCCAGCAGCTTATACGCGGGACCCCCCGGGGAGCTGTTTTTT	CASSLYAGPPGELFF